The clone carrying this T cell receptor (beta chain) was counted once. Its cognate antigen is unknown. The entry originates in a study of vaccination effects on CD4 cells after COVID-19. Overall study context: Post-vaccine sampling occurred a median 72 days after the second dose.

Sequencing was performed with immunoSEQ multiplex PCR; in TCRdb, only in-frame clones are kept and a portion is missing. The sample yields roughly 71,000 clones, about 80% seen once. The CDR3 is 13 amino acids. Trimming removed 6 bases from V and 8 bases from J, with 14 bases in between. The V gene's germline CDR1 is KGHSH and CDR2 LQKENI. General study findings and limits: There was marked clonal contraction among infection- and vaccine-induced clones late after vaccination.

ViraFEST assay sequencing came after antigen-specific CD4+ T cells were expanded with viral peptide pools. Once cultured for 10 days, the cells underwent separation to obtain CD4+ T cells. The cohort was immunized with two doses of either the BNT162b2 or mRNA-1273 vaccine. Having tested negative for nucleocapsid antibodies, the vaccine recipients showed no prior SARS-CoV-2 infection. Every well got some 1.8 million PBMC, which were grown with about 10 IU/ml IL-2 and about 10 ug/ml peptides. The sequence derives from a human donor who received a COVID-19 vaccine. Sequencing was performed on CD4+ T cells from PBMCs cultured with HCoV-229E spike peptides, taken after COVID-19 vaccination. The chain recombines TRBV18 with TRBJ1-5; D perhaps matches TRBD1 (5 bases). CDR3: CASSPGTSEPQHF. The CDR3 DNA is TGTGCCAGCTCGCCCGGGACCTCGGAGCCCCAGCATTTT.